The T cell receptor (beta chain) under discussion was sequenced for a study of glioma-infiltrating T cells. The iRepertoire nested amplicon-rescue multiplex PCR amplified TCR alpha and beta CDR3s from RNA. Tissue mRNA or PBMC total RNA, roughly 100-400 ng, went into one-step reverse transcription and amplification. TCRdb recomputed calls from the multiplex PCR reads with MiXCR, one row per CDR3 protein. Of roughly 130,000 distinct CDR3 sequences listed, around 25% were seen once; the top ten hold 27%. Between the trimmed V and J ends, which lost 6 bases and 2 bases, there was a span of 11 bases. CDR1 is MNHEY, CDR2 SVGEGT, per germline. The CDR3 sequence is 13 residues long. Comment on this clonotype: Its antigen is not known. A much larger clone is a single base away; this may be a read error.

General study points: Non-neoplastic patients had below-expected tissue-blood divergence, while all gliomas exceeded expectation.

Sequenced input: glioma tissue, nonneoplastic brain tissue, or PBMCs (not recorded which). The receptor was isolated from a human donor with low-grade glioma or glioblastoma, undergoing nonglioma brain surgery, or in good health (not recorded which). The V call is TRBV6-2 or TRBV6-3, the J call TRBJ2-7; D may be TRBD1 (6 bases). The CDR3 coding sequence is TGTGCCAGCAGCACGGACAGTACCTACGAGCAGTACGTC. Amino acid sequence: CASSTDSTYEQYV.